Included here is one TCR beta chain sequence, with context. Its antigen remains unidentified. A multiplex PCR was run with 60 Vbeta primers and 13 Jbeta primers. Clones were sequenced by immunoSEQ multiplex PCR, and TCRdb holds only the in-frame ones, with some missing. Of approximately 120,000 clones listed, 60% to 85% are singletons. The data stem from a study of cytomegalovirus exposure and HLA in healthy donors. Whole-study findings and limits: Equally common other TCR beta chains were less clonally expanded than HLA-associated ones, a later analysis found. According to an earlier analysis, most TCR beta V segments yielded productive rearrangements about 87% or about 30% of the time. It was in a later analysis that TCR association rates were seen to vary by HLA locus, highest for DRB1 and lowest for HLA-C.

The germline gives CDR1 MDHEN, CDR2 SYDVKM. With V trimmed by 3 bases and J by 1 base, 8 bases remained unmatched. CDR3 size: 16 residues. This TCR was sampled from a female donor in good health and CMV-seronegative. Sequenced: PBMCs. The chain carries TRBV28 and TRBJ1-1, with 7 bases matching TRBD1. CDR3 protein: CASSLTSGTANTEAFF. CDR3 bases: TGTGCCAGCAGTTTGACCTCCGGGACAGCGAACACTGAAGCTTTCTTT.